These 26 T cell receptor beta chains came from one sample sequenced in a study of read filtering for tumor transcriptome and immune sequencing. Molecular barcoded adaptors covering alpha/delta and beta/gamma chains were used on approximately 400 ng RNA. From the reads, TCRdb called clonotypes with MiXCR, one entry per CDR3 protein. The sample records fewer than 30,000 distinct CDR3 sequences, roughly 14% being singletons. The sequenced sample was a population of CD138-negative cells sorted from bone marrow. These receptors were collected from a donor aged 40 or older with multiple myeloma.

This clonotype was detected a few times. A much larger clone lies one base from this, so it may be a read error. CDR3 coding DNA: TGCGCCAGCAGCTTGACGAGTAATTCACCCCTCCACTTT. Its translation is CASSLTSNSPLHF. This chain joins TRBV5-1 and TRBJ1-6; D gene ambiguous. Germline CDR1 SGHRS, CDR2 YFSETQ. V shed 1 base and J shed 6 bases, with 5 bases lying between them. The CDR3 runs 13 residues.

At least ten counts were recorded for this clonotype. This chain uses TRBV29-1 with TRBJ1-1, with 7 bases matching TRBD1. CDR3 length equals 12 residues. CDR1 is SQVTM, CDR2 ANQGSEA, per germline. The V segment lost 6 bases and the J segment 4 bases; nucleotides outside the gene matches: 5. Here the CDR3 reads CSVAPGGTEAFF. The CDR3 DNA reads TGCAGCGTCGCCCCAGGGGGCACTGAAGCTTTCTTT.

A remark on this clonotype: Given a much more abundant clone one base away, this may be a read error. This rearrangement joins TRBV7-9 to TRBJ2-5; TRBD2 might be the D (5 bases). V lost 2 bases and J lost 5, with 6 bases in between. There are 12 residues in the CDR3. In germline, CDR1 is SEHNR, CDR2 FQNEAQ (reference sequence). The CDR3 bases are TGTGCCAGCAGCTTAAGAGGGGAGACCCAGTACTTC. The encoded protein is CASSLRGETQYF.

On this clonotype: The junction departs from the called germline gene at one end, perhaps through a read error. The chain is built from TRBV6-1 and TRBJ1-5, with D perhaps TRBD1 (5 bases). The length of the CDR3 is 15 residues. Germline V lookup: CDR1 MNHNS, CDR2 SASEGT. The DNA of the CDR3 is TGTGCTAGCAGCGGGGCGGCTTGGAGCAATCAGCCCCAGCATTTC. Its translation: CASSGAAWSNQPQHF.

This clonotype was recorded at least ten times. The chain uses TRBV11-2 and TRBJ2-7; 8 bases line up with TRBD1. The germline gives CDR1 SGHAT, CDR2 FQNNGV. V trimming: 5 bases; J trimming: 5 bases; junction bases outside the gene matches: 8. The CDR3 spans 14 residues. The chain's CDR3 is CASSPGGFRNEQYF. In nucleotides, the CDR3 is TGTGCCAGCAGCCCAGGGGGCTTCAGGAACGAGCAGTACTTC. Drawing the rest from reference TRBV11-2 and TRBJ2-7, the complete variable domain is EAGVAQSPRYKIIEKRQSVAFWCNPISGHATLYWYQQILGQGPKLLIQFQNNGVVDDSQLPKDRFSAERLKGVDSTLKIQPAKLEDSAVYLCASSPGGFRNEQYFGPGTRLTVT.

The table lists this clonotype with many counts. The chain employs TRBV20-1 and TRBJ2-3; D is unresolved. V was shortened by 7 bases and J by 0 bases, with 14 bases between the two germline ends. Per the germline V gene, CDR1 is DFQATT and CDR2 is SNEGSKA (reference sequence). The CDR3 spans 14 residues. CDR3 residues: CSVSGLISTDTQYF. The DNA of the CDR3 is TGCAGTGTTTCCGGGCTGATTAGCACAGATACGCAGTATTTT.

This clonotype came up many times. The V gene is TRBV11-2, the J gene TRBJ2-3; D is possibly TRBD1 or TRBD2 (5 bases each). V was pared by 2 bases and J by 6 bases, with 12 bases between. The germline CDR1 and CDR2 sequences are SGHAT and FQNNGV. The CDR3 runs to 14 residues. In nucleotides, the CDR3 is TGTGCCAGCAGCTTACAGGGTATAGCGGATACGCAGTATTTT. Its protein product is CASSLQGIADTQYF.

With respect to this clonotype: Given a much more abundant clone one base away, this may be a read error. The chain is built from TRBV12-3 or TRBV12-4 and TRBJ1-1; D may be TRBD1 (6 bases). This CDR3 has 15 amino acids. The chain's CDR3 is CACSPRGGPNTEAFF. CDR3 nucleotide sequence: TGTGCCTGCAGTCCCCGAGGGGGGCCGAACACTGAAGCTTTCTTT.

This clonotype has ten or more counts. The chain employs TRBV20-1 and TRBJ2-7, with a tentative D call TRBD1 (7 bases). V lost 0 bases and J lost 3, with 15 bases in between. The CDR3 totals 15 residues. The germline V gene has CDR1 DFQATT and CDR2 SNEGSKA (reference sequence). CDR3 sequence: CSAREAGQGDYEQYF. The CDR3, as DNA: TGCAGTGCTAGAGAGGCGGGGCAGGGGGACTACGAGCAGTACTTC.

At least ten counts were recorded for this clonotype. This sequence joins TRBV3-1 and TRBJ1-5; D unresolved. Germline V gene lookup returns CDR1 LGHDT and CDR2 YNNKEL (reference sequence). V was trimmed by 0 bases and J by 2 bases, leaving 8 bases between them. This CDR3 is built from 15 residues. CDR3 coding DNA: TGTGCCAGCAGCCAAGATAACACACGCAATCAGCCCCAGCATTTT. Its protein product is CASSQDNTRNQPQHF.

In regard to this clonotype: This likely traces to a read error, being one base from a far larger clone. The chain joins TRBV6-5 to TRBJ2-1, with D perhaps TRBD1 (6 bases). Trimming took 5 bases from V and 9 from J, leaving 14 bases between them. CDR3 length: 13 amino acids. Germline values: CDR1 MNHEY, CDR2 SVGAGI. The CDR3 nucleotides are TGTGCCAGCAGTCATGGACAGAGCGGTGAGCAGTTCTTC. Translated: CASSHGQSGEQFF.

This clonotype was detected ten times or more. The genes are TRBV7-9 and TRBJ2-7; D possibly uses TRBD1 or TRBD2 (6 bases each). The germline V gene has CDR1 SEHNR and CDR2 FQNEAQ (reference sequence). The CDR3 spans 16 residues. Trimming pared 6 bases from V and 6 bases from J, leaving 24 bases between. The CDR3 spells CASSGFMRTDGGEQYF. The CDR3 region has the DNA TGTGCCAGCAGTGGGTTCATGCGGACAGACGGGGGCGAGCAGTACTTC.

Ten or more counts support this clonotype. The J gene is TRBJ2-7, the V gene TRBV5-1; D call uncertain. V lost 7 bases and J 4 bases, leaving 12 bases between the germline ends. This CDR3 region has 12 residues. Germline-derived CDR1 and CDR2 are SGHRS and YFSETQ. The chain's CDR3 is CASGLDEYEQYF. As DNA, the CDR3 is TGCGCCAGCGGCCTTGACGAATACGAGCAGTACTTC.

This clonotype has at least ten counts. The CDR3 reads CASSVLAVIDEQFF. The CDR3, as DNA: TGTGCCAGCAGTGTGTTAGCGGTCATCGATGAGCAGTTCTTC. V usage is TRBV2 and J usage is TRBJ2-1, with a possible D match to TRBD2 (6 bases). The germline V and J ends were trimmed by 4 bases and 8 bases, with 15 bases remaining between them. Germline lookup yields CDR1 SNHLY and CDR2 FYNNEI. The CDR3 is 14 residues long. The full variable domain, in which reference TRBV2 and TRBJ2-1 provide the parts outside the CDR3, is EPEVTQTPSHQVTQMGQEVILRCVPISNHLYFYWYRQILGQKVEFLVSFYNNEISEKSEIFDDQFSVERPDGSNFTLKIRSTKLEDSAMYFCASSVLAVIDEQFFGPGTRLTVL.

Remarks on this clonotype: The junction and the germline gene differ at one end; a read error may be behind it. V is TRBV19 and J is TRBJ2-7; TRBD2 agrees at 8 bases. CDR1 and CDR2 from the germline V gene are LNHDA and SQIVND (reference sequence). The CDR3 has 13 residues. CDR3 nucleotides: TGTGCCTGTAGCTTCGGTACTAGCGGCGAGCAGTACTTC. This encodes CACSFGTSGEQYF.

This clonotype has ten or more counts. V and J are TRBV5-1 and TRBJ2-2; 9 bases fit TRBD1. Germline assignment: CDR1 SGHRS and CDR2 YFSETQ. J gave up 1 base and V 4 bases, and 5 bases lay outside the gene matches. CDR3 length equals 16 residues. CDR3 residues: CASSLGTGMNTGELFF. The CDR3 DNA is TGCGCCAGCAGCCTCGGGACAGGGATGAACACCGGGGAGCTGTTTTTT. Full variable domain (remainder filled in from reference TRBV5-1 and TRBJ2-2): KAGVTQTPRYLIKTRGQQVTLSCSPISGHRSVSWYQQTPGQGLQFLFEYFSETQRNKGNFPGRFSGRQFSNSRSEMNVSTLELGDSALYLCASSLGTGMNTGELFFGEGSRLTVL.

As concerns this clonotype: This clone may be a read error of a much larger clone one base away. This chain joins TRBV5-6 and TRBJ2-7, with 9 bases lining up with TRBD1. The CDR3 has 12 residues. CDR1 and CDR2 (germline): SGHDT, YYEEEE. The chain's CDR3 is CASSTGGYERYF. Written as DNA, the CDR3 is TGTGCCAGCAGTACAGGGGGCTACGAGCGGTACTTC.

This chain connects TRBV9 to TRBJ2-3; tentative D call: TRBD2 (6 bases). Germline CDR1 SGDLS, CDR2 YYNGEE. V was trimmed by 4 bases and J by 1 base, leaving 13 bases between them. The length of the CDR3 is 15 residues. CDR3 bases: TGTGCCAGCAGCTGGGAGGCTAGTGGCACAGATACGCAGTATTTT. It yields the protein CASSWEASGTDTQYF.

Many counts were recorded for this clonotype. This chain links TRBV2 with TRBJ2-5, with 7 bases identical to TRBD2. The junction had 9 bases not matched to a gene; V was cut back by 7 bases and J by 1 base. The length of the CDR3 is 15 residues. Germline CDR1 is SNHLY and CDR2 is FYNNEI. In nucleotides, the CDR3 is TGTGCCAGCACAGGGCGGGAGACCCTCCAAGAGACCCAGTACTTC. This encodes CASTGRETLQETQYF.

The CDR3 sequence: CASIPRGLNNNEQFF. CDR3 DNA: TGTGCCAGCATCCCCAGGGGGCTCAACAACAATGAGCAGTTCTTC. The rearrangement joins TRBV6-5 to TRBJ2-1; 8 bases line up with TRBD1. With 7 bases clipped from V and 5 bases from J, the junction kept 10 bases outside the gene matches. The CDR3 contains 15 residues. Germline lookup yields CDR1 MNHEY and CDR2 SVGAGI.

This clonotype was found many times. The chain combines TRBV7-2 with TRBJ2-7; the D is unclear. The V end was cut by 0 bases, the J end by 3 bases, with 15 bases between. Germline CDR1 is SGHTA and CDR2 is FQGNSA. The CDR3 runs to 16 residues. CDR3 amino acids: CASSLAVSTTFYEQYF. The CDR3 region has the DNA TGTGCCAGCAGCTTAGCCGTGTCGACGACCTTCTACGAGCAGTACTTC.

This clonotype was recorded at least ten times. The chain employs TRBV19 and TRBJ1-1; D not resolved. Germline lookup yields CDR1 LNHDA and CDR2 SQIVND (reference sequence). This CDR3 contains 13 residues. Trimming left V 0 bases short and J 6 bases short, with 8 bases between. In DNA form, the CDR3 reads TGTGCCAGTAGTATAGACGGGCAGGCTGAAGCTTTCTTT. Amino acid sequence: CASSIDGQAEAFF.

The CDR3 DNA follows: TGTGCCAGCAAACCCGACAGGGTGTTCGGCGAGCAGTACTTC. Translated: CASKPDRVFGEQYF. This sequence joins TRBV6-2 or TRBV6-3 and TRBJ2-7; TRBD1 matches at 7 bases. The CDR3 covers 14 residues. V lost 7 bases and J lost 6; bases outside the gene matches: 12. The V gene's germline CDR1 is MNHEY and CDR2 SVGEGT.

In regard to this clonotype: Since a much larger clone is just one base distant, this may be a read error. The chain joins TRBV7-6 to TRBJ2-7; 7 bases line up with TRBD2. The CDR3 runs 19 residues. The J segment lost 4 bases and the V segment lost 1 base, leaving 19 bases of the junction unmatched. The germline V gene has CDR1 SGHVS and CDR2 FNYEAQ. This chain's CDR3 is CASSLEAEGGGSSTYEQYF. CDR3 nucleotide sequence: TGTGCCAGCAGCTTAGAGGCCGAGGGTGGCGGGAGTTCCACTTACGAGCAGTACTTC.

This clonotype was seen repeatedly, ten times or more. V is TRBV19 and J is TRBJ2-7; 8 bases line up with TRBD2. The CDR3 is 16 residues long. V dropped 3 bases and J dropped 1; count of bases not matched to a gene: 8. Germline V CDR1 and CDR2: LNHDA, SQIVND (reference sequence). In DNA form, the CDR3 reads TGTGCCAGTAGTATGACAAGCGGGAGAGGATCCTACGAGCAGTACTTC. Translated, it gives CASSMTSGRGSYEQYF.

At least ten counts were recorded for this clonotype. The chain uses TRBV11-1 and TRBJ2-2; a weak D match, TRBD2 (6 bases). Germline values: CDR1 SGHAT, CDR2 FQDESV (reference sequence). Trimming pared 5 bases from V and 0 bases from J, leaving 13 bases between. The CDR3 spans 16 residues. The CDR3 loop reads CASSTTGVPNTGELFF. DNA for the CDR3: TGTGCCAGCAGCACGACGGGAGTTCCGAACACCGGGGAGCTGTTTTTT.